A single sample gave rise to the 9 T cell receptor beta chains below, sequenced in a study of identifying expanded T cells in peripheral blood. Some clones are missing from TCRdb's copy, which holds only in-frame ones; the method was immunoSEQ multiplex PCR. Here the sample spans 70,000 or so clones, around 90% being singletons. Sequenced material: blood. The receptor set was obtained from a person aged 18 to 70 in good health.

With respect to this clone: Since no conserved phenylalanine or tryptophan closes the CDR3, a read error is the likely cause. Because the CDR3's place on the DNA is in doubt, the DNA is left out and the CDR3 is given as listed by TCRdb. This chain links TRBV6-5 with TRBJ2-7; the table's D call, TRBD1, has no DNA check behind it. Germline V lookup: CDR1 MNHEY, CDR2 SVGAGI. The CDR3 extends over 13 residues, inclusive of both ends. The CDR3: CASSYSVRDRAVL.

J is TRBJ2-1 and V is TRBV11-1, with 9 nucleotides matching TRBD1. Germline V gene sequence: CDR1 SGHAT, CDR2 FQDESV (reference sequence). The CDR3 length is 16 residues. Trimming removed 5 bases from V and 4 bases from J; junction bases left unmatched: 9. CDR3 nucleotide sequence: TGTGCCAGCAGCCTCCCGGACAGGGGATTTTACAATGAGCAGTTCTTC. Translated, it gives CASSLPDRGFYNEQFF.

J is TRBJ2-7 and V is TRBV4-3; D assignment may be TRBD1 or TRBD2 (6 bases each). V lost 0 bases and J 3 bases, leaving 12 bases between the germline ends. CDR3 length equals 15 residues. The germline gives CDR1 LGHNA, CDR2 YSLEER. The CDR3 DNA reads TGCGCCAGCAGCCAAGATTTTCGGGGGCTCTACGAGCAGTACTTC. It specifies CASSQDFRGLYEQYF.

The chain joins TRBV29-1 to TRBJ1-2; 7 nucleotides align to TRBD1. The V segment lost 5 bases and the J segment 6 bases; nucleotides outside the gene matches: 3. Germline CDR1 SQVTM, CDR2 ANQGSEA. The CDR3 spans 11 residues. The CDR3 sequence is CSVTGVNGYTF. In DNA, the CDR3 is TGCAGCGTTACAGGGGTAAATGGCTACACCTTC.

The rearrangement joins TRBV7-6 to TRBJ2-7, with D possibly called TRBD1 or TRBD2 (6 bases each). CDR1 SGHVS and CDR2 FNYEAQ come from the germline V gene. With 4 bases removed from V and 2 bases from J, the gap between germline ends came to 15 bases. The CDR3 covers 15 residues. CDR3 nucleotide sequence: TGTGCCAGCAGCTCGGGCTGGGGGGCCGCCTACGAGCAGTACTTC. As protein: CASSSGWGAAYEQYF. Using reference TRBV7-6 and TRBJ2-7 for the parts outside the CDR3, the full variable domain is GAGVSQSPRYKVTKRGQDVALRCDPISGHVSLYWYRQALGQGPEFLTYFNYEAQQDKSGLPNDRFSAERPEGSISTLTIQRTEQRDSAMYRCASSSGWGAAYEQYFGPGTRLTVT.

This clone has a handful of counts. The chain employs TRBV10-3 and TRBJ2-5, with D perhaps TRBD2 (5 bases). CDR3 length equals 15 residues. V gave up 0 bases and J gave up 1 base, with 9 bases separating them. CDR1 and CDR2 (germline): ENHRY, SYGVKD. CDR3 sequence reads: CAISESRGFQETQYF. The CDR3 coding sequence is TGTGCCATCAGTGAGTCACGGGGATTCCAAGAGACCCAGTACTTC.

The chain recombines TRBV7-7 with TRBJ1-6; D might be TRBD1 (5 bases). Germline CDR1 SSHAT, CDR2 FNYEAQ (reference sequence). CDR3 length equals 17 residues. Trimming pared 3 bases from V and 4 bases from J, leaving 16 bases between. In nucleotides, the CDR3 is TGTGCCAGCAGCTTTCTCAGTAGGGGCGGATATAATTCACCCCTCCACTTT. Protein sequence: CASSFLSRGGYNSPLHF. The full variable domain, completed using reference TRBV7-7 and TRBJ1-6, is GAGVSQSPRYKVTKRGQDVTLRCDPISSHATLYWYQQALGQGPEFLTYFNYEAQPDKSGLPSDRFSAERPEGSISTLTIQRTEQRDSAMYRCASSFLSRGGYNSPLHFGNGTRLTVT.

This chain uses TRBV11-2 with TRBJ2-7, with D unclear. The CDR3 covers 15 residues. Trimming shortened V by 2 bases and J by 4 bases, and 15 bases separated the two germline ends. Germline V gives CDR1 SGHAT, CDR2 FQNNGV. CDR3 loop: CASSLMSDPAYEQYF. The CDR3 nucleotides are TGTGCCAGCAGCTTAATGAGTGACCCGGCGTACGAGCAGTACTTC.

The table lists this clone with a count of one. The V gene is TRBV28, the J gene TRBJ1-5; 9 bases line up with TRBD1. CDR3 length: 13 amino acids. Germline CDR1 and CDR2: MDHEN and SYDVKM. V lost 7 bases and J lost 4; bases outside the gene matches: 2. Written as DNA, the CDR3 is TGTGCCAGCATGACAGGGGGTAATCAGCCCCAGCATTTT. This translates into CASMTGGNQPQHF.